The TCR beta chain under discussion was sequenced for a study of T cell clonotyping in hematopoietic cell transplantation. CDR3 size: 13 residues. CDR1 MNHEY and CDR2 SVGAGI come from the germline V gene. V gave up 6 bases and J gave up 8 bases, with 16 bases separating them. On this clone: The antigen is undetermined.

Findings and caveats of the study: After transplant, recipient diversity fell while pathologically expanded clonotypes grew through day 180. Broader posttransplant TCR repertoire diversity was predicted by graft donor and pretransplant recipient Inverse Simpson Index values.

Time point noted: recipient sample about 28 days before transplant, after cytoreduction. Recipients were bled about 28 days pretransplant and at posttransplant days 30, 100, 180. Clones were sequenced by immunoSEQ multiplex PCR, and TCRdb holds only the in-frame ones, with some missing. The sample records approximately 39,000 clones, 95% being singletons. The specimen was peripheral blood mononuclear cells, collected before stem cell transplant. The sequence derives from a man between 40 and 49 years old with chronic myeloid leukemia. Some clones in this sample may be carry-over from other donors' samples. The chain recombines TRBV6-5 with TRBJ1-2, with a possible D match to TRBD1 (5 bases). CDR3: CASSSWGSEGYTF. The CDR3 region has the DNA TGTGCCAGCAGCTCCTGGGGGAGCGAGGGCTACACCTTC.